A selection of T cell receptor beta chains follows, all from one sample in a study of cytomegalovirus exposure and HLA in healthy donors. Libraries were prepared by immunoSEQ multiplex PCR; TCRdb keeps only in-frame clonotypes and omits some of them. Altogether about 200,000 clones are present, 87% being singletons, with the ten largest covering approximately 2%. Material: PBMCs. The source of these receptors is a young woman in good health and CMV-seropositive. CDR3s include the opening cysteine and the closing phenylalanine or tryptophan. Each record gives: V gene, clone size, J gene, D gene, CDR3 protein, CDR3 DNA. D genes are given only for firm matches. Some rows have no size entry. The others give once, few or many, or a class for an expanded clone.

v_gene: TRBV21-1
abundance: NA
j_gene: TRBJ2-1
d_gene: NA
CDR3aa: CASSKVSSGDSSYNEQFF
CDR3nt: TGTGCCAGCAGCAAAGTGAGTAGCGGAGACAGCTCCTACAATGAGCAGTTCTTC

v_gene: TRBV6-1
abundance: NA
j_gene: TRBJ1-1
d_gene: TRBD1
CDR3aa: CASSELGQGEAFF
CDR3nt: TGTGCCAGCAGTGAATTGGGACAGGGTGAAGCTTTCTTT

v_gene: TRBV28
abundance: NA
j_gene: TRBJ2-1
d_gene: TRBD2
CDR3aa: CASSILRESNEQFF
CDR3nt: TGTGCCAGCTCGATCCTGCGGGAGTCCAATGAGCAGTTCTTC

v_gene: TRBV5-4
abundance: NA
j_gene: TRBJ2-1
d_gene: TRBD2
CDR3aa: CASSFTRLAGFGSYNEQFF
CDR3nt: TGTGCCAGCAGCTTTACGCGACTAGCGGGATTTGGCTCCTACAATGAGCAGTTCTTC

v_gene: TRBV25-1
abundance: NA
j_gene: TRBJ1-3
d_gene: NA
CDR3aa: CASSEVETIYF
CDR3nt: TGTGCCAGCAGTGAGGTTGAGACCATATATTTT

v_gene: TRBV5-4
abundance: NA
j_gene: TRBJ1-2
d_gene: TRBD1
CDR3aa: CASSNAGTVGSHGYTF
CDR3nt: TGTGCCAGCAGCAATGCGGGGACAGTTGGGAGCCATGGCTACACCTTC

v_gene: TRBV27
abundance: NA
j_gene: TRBJ1-2
d_gene: TRBD1
CDR3aa: CASSFRTGDLGYTF
CDR3nt: TGTGCCAGCAGTTTTCGGACAGGGGATTTGGGCTACACCTTC

v_gene: TRBV27
abundance: NA
j_gene: TRBJ1-5
d_gene: NA
CDR3aa: CASSFRGNQPQHF
CDR3nt: TGTGCCAGCAGTTTCAGGGGCAATCAGCCCCAGCATTTT

v_gene: TRBV6-6
abundance: NA
j_gene: TRBJ1-1
d_gene: NA
CDR3aa: CASSYGGLSTEAFF
CDR3nt: TGTGCCAGCAGTTACGGGGGACTCAGCACTGAAGCTTTCTTT

v_gene: TRBV10-3
abundance: NA
j_gene: TRBJ1-3
d_gene: TRBD1
CDR3aa: CAISDPLGQRISGNTIYF
CDR3nt: TGTGCCATCAGTGACCCCCTGGGACAGCGAATCTCTGGAAACACCATATATTTT

v_gene: TRBV10-1
abundance: once
j_gene: TRBJ2-3
d_gene: TRBD1
CDR3aa: CASSHLGQGLGTDTQYF
CDR3nt: TGCGCCAGCAGTCACTTGGGACAGGGGTTAGGAACAGATACGCAGTATTTT

v_gene: TRBV4-1
abundance: NA
j_gene: TRBJ2-2
d_gene: TRBD1
CDR3aa: CASSQRGQDTGELFF
CDR3nt: TGCGCCAGCAGCCAGAGGGGACAGGACACCGGGGAGCTGTTTTTT

v_gene: TRBV6-5
abundance: NA
j_gene: TRBJ2-7
d_gene: NA
CDR3aa: CASSPPRAGNYEQYF
CDR3nt: TGTGCCAGCAGTCCTCCCAGGGCGGGAAACTACGAGCAGTACTTC

v_gene: TRBV7-2
abundance: NA
j_gene: TRBJ2-7
d_gene: NA
CDR3aa: CASSLVLSGYEQYF
CDR3nt: TGTGCCAGCAGCTTAGTTCTCAGCGGATACGAGCAGTACTTC

v_gene: TRBV2
abundance: NA
j_gene: TRBJ2-1
d_gene: NA
CDR3aa: CASSYRGKGAGGGTYNEQFF
CDR3nt: TGTGCCAGCAGTTACAGGGGGAAAGGAGCGGGAGGCGGAACCTACAATGAGCAGTTCTTC

v_gene: TRBV11-1
abundance: NA
j_gene: TRBJ1-5
d_gene: TRBD1
CDR3aa: CASSPDRGGQPQHF
CDR3nt: TGTGCCAGCAGCCCAGACAGGGGAGGGCAGCCCCAGCATTTT

v_gene: TRBV10-3
abundance: NA
j_gene: TRBJ2-7
d_gene: TRBD2
CDR3aa: CASGASGRGEQYF
CDR3nt: TGTGCCTCCGGGGCTAGCGGGAGGGGGGAGCAGTACTTC

v_gene: TRBV5-1
abundance: NA
j_gene: TRBJ2-7
d_gene: NA
CDR3aa: CASSPRTAAYEQYF
CDR3nt: TGCGCCAGCAGCCCCCGGACAGCAGCCTACGAGCAGTACTTC

v_gene: TRBV27
abundance: NA
j_gene: TRBJ2-4
d_gene: TRBD2
CDR3aa: CASSSGLGSNIQYF
CDR3nt: TGTGCCAGCAGTTCGGGACTAGGATCGAACATTCAGTACTTC

v_gene: TRBV7-2
abundance: NA
j_gene: TRBJ1-5
d_gene: NA
CDR3aa: CASSLVPGYNQPQHF
CDR3nt: TGTGCCAGCAGCTTAGTTCCGGGGTACAATCAGCCCCAGCATTTT

v_gene: TRBV5-1
abundance: NA
j_gene: TRBJ2-2
d_gene: TRBD2
CDR3aa: CASSLVGSGHQNTGELFF
CDR3nt: TGCGCCAGCAGCTTGGTTGGTAGCGGGCACCAAAACACCGGGGAGCTGTTTTTT

v_gene: TRBV15
abundance: NA
j_gene: TRBJ2-5
d_gene: TRBD2
CDR3aa: CATSIAGSETQYF
CDR3nt: TGTGCCACCAGTATAGCGGGATCGGAGACCCAGTACTTC

v_gene: TRBV2
abundance: NA
j_gene: TRBJ1-2
d_gene: NA
CDR3aa: CASSMGTAAGYGYTF
CDR3nt: TGTGCCAGCAGTATGGGGACGGCCGCGGGATATGGCTACACCTTC

v_gene: TRBV5-1
abundance: NA
j_gene: TRBJ1-4
d_gene: NA
CDR3aa: CASSLGQNINEKLFF
CDR3nt: TGCGCCAGCAGCTTGGGACAGAATATTAATGAAAAACTGTTTTTT

v_gene: TRBV21-1
abundance: NA
j_gene: TRBJ2-2
d_gene: NA
CDR3aa: CASSAKDRVNTGELFF
CDR3nt: TGTGCCAGCAGCGCCAAGGACAGGGTGAACACCGGGGAGCTGTTTTTT

v_gene: TRBV6-5
abundance: NA
j_gene: TRBJ1-1
d_gene: TRBD1
CDR3aa: CASSRQGATEAFF
CDR3nt: TGTGCCAGCAGTCGACAGGGGGCAACTGAAGCTTTCTTT

v_gene: TRBV6-6
abundance: NA
j_gene: TRBJ2-1
d_gene: TRBD1
CDR3aa: CASSFRDRYNEQFF
CDR3nt: TGTGCCAGCAGTTTCCGGGACAGATACAATGAGCAGTTCTTC

v_gene: TRBV5-1
abundance: NA
j_gene: TRBJ2-3
d_gene: TRBD2
CDR3aa: CASSSGLAGDTQYF
CDR3nt: TGCGCCAGCAGCTCCGGACTAGCCGGAGATACGCAGTATTTT

v_gene: TRBV29-1
abundance: NA
j_gene: TRBJ2-1
d_gene: TRBD1
CDR3aa: CSALGDDRGKANEQFF
CDR3nt: TGCAGCGCCCTCGGGGATGACAGGGGAAAGGCCAATGAGCAGTTCTTC

v_gene: TRBV7-9
abundance: NA
j_gene: TRBJ1-4
d_gene: NA
CDR3aa: CASSLELDGQGRKLFF
CDR3nt: TGTGCCAGCAGCTTAGAACTTGATGGCCAGGGGCGGAAACTGTTTTTT

v_gene: TRBV7-9
abundance: NA
j_gene: TRBJ2-5
d_gene: NA
CDR3aa: CASSQSELAGETQYF
CDR3nt: TGTGCCAGCAGCCAAAGCGAACTAGCAGGGGAGACCCAGTACTTC